This is a list of T cell receptor beta chains from one sample in a study of blood T cells in healthy people across ages. Each CDR3 protein gets one entry after TCRdb re-called the 5' RACE reads with MiXCR. The sample has around 1,600,000 distinct CDR3 sequences, about 45% seen once. Sequencing input: blood. The receptors here all came from a young woman in good health. CDR3s include the opening cysteine and the closing phenylalanine or tryptophan. The D gene is left open where the match is weak. The size of a clone is reported for some rows only, either as once, few or many, or as a class for expanded clones.

CDR3nt	CDR3aa	abundance	len	v_gene	d_gene	j_gene
TGCGCCAGCAGCCAAGAGGAAGGGGGTAATGAAAAACTGTTTTTT	CASSQEEGGNEKLFF	few	15	TRBV4-3	-	TRBJ1-4
TGCAGTGCTGGACTAGCGACCTACAATGAGCAGTTCTTC	CSAGLATYNEQFF	-	13	TRBV20-1	TRBD2	TRBJ2-1
TGTGTCAGCAGCTCCCGACTAGCGGGAGCCTACAATGAGCAGTTCTTC	CVSSSRLAGAYNEQFF	-	16	TRBV2	TRBD2	TRBJ2-1
TGTGCCAGCAGTTTGGGGCAGGTTCAGGATACGCAGTATTTT	CASSLGQVQDTQYF	-	14	TRBV12-3/TRBV12-4	-	TRBJ2-3
TGCAGTGCGGAAGGAGAGGTGGGGGGCACTGAAGCTTTCTTT	CSAEGEVGGTEAFF	-	14	TRBV20-1	-	TRBJ1-1
TGTGCCAGCACTACGACAGAGACTTCACCCCTCCACTTT	CASTTTETSPLHF	-	13	TRBV12-3/TRBV12-4	-	TRBJ1-6
TGTGCCAGCAGTGCCCTACTAGCGGGAGGTGGTGAGCAGTTCTTC	CASSALLAGGGEQFF	many	15	TRBV27	TRBD2	TRBJ2-1
TGTGCCAGCAGGAGCGGGGGGTCTAATTCACCCCTCCACTTT	CASRSGGSNSPLHF	-	14	TRBV7-8	-	TRBJ1-6
TGCAGTGCTAGAGGGATTAACTACAATGAGCAGTACTTC	CSARGINYNEQYF	-	13	TRBV20-1	-	TRBJ2-7
TGTGCCATCAGTGAGTGGGCAGGGGGCCTCTATGGCCACACCTTC	CAISEWAGGLYGHTF	-	15	TRBV10-3	TRBD1	TRBJ1-2
TGTGCCAGCACCCGAATCCGTGGGGAGAAGTTCTTC	CASTRIRGEKFF	-	12	TRBV9	-	TRBJ2-1
TGTGCCAGCAGCGTATCCCAGTTCAACTATGGCTACACCTTC	CASSVSQFNYGYTF	-	14	TRBV9	-	TRBJ1-2
TGTGCCAGCAGTTTGGGCGTGACGGCTGAGCAGTTCTTC	CASSLGVTAEQFF	few	13	TRBV12-3/TRBV12-4	-	TRBJ2-1